The rows below give T cell receptor beta chains drawn from one sample of a study of blood T cell repertoires in COVID-19. The table came from immunoSEQ multiplex PCR; TCRdb's copy has only in-frame clones and leaves some out. The sample comprises under 95,000 clones, around 90% of which are singletons, and roughly 46% rests with the top ten. Specimen: peripheral blood. These TCRs come from a human donor in a cohort sampled during active COVID-19. The CDR3 runs from the conserved cysteine through the conserved F or W. D genes are given only for firm matches. Not every row has a clone size; where given, it reads once, few, many or a size class.

>TRBJ2-1|TRBD2|TRBV20-1|NA
TGCAGCACATCGGCGGGGGGTGAGCAGTTCTTC
CSTSAGGEQFF
>TRBJ2-7|TRBD2|TRBV5-1|NA
TGCGCCAGCAGCTTGGGGGGACTAGCGGGGTACGAGCAGTACTTC
CASSLGGLAGYEQYF
>TRBJ1-6|TRBD1|TRBV10-3|NA
TGTGCCACCAGACCGGACAGGGGTAATTCACCCCTCCACTTT
CATRPDRGNSPLHF
>TRBJ1-6|TRBD1|TRBV5-5|once
TGTGCCAGCAAAGTTGGACAGGCCGACTATAATTCACCCCTCCACTTT
CASKVGQADYNSPLHF
>TRBJ2-1|TRBD1|TRBV5-1|NA
TGCGCCACCAAACGAGGACAGGGTTCATCCTACAATGAGCAGTTCTTC
CATKRGQGSSYNEQFF
>TRBJ1-1|TRBD1|TRBV7-3|NA
TGTGCCAGCAGCTCACAGGGGGACACTGAAGCTTTCTTT
CASSSQGDTEAFF
>TRBJ2-5|TRBD1|TRBV2|once
TGTGCCAGCAGAGAGGGACAGGGAGTTTCGGAGACCCAGTACTTC
CASREGQGVSETQYF
>TRBJ1-1|NA|TRBV19|NA
TGTGCCAGTCTGGCACAGGCGAACACTGAAGCTTTCTTT
CASLAQANTEAFF
>TRBJ1-4|NA|TRBV25-1|NA
TGTGCCAGCAGTGATATACAGGGACCAGGGGAAAAACTGTTTTTT
CASSDIQGPGEKLFF
>TRBJ1-3|NA|TRBV5-4|NA
TGTGCCAGCAGCTTGTCTGGGGCGCGGGGAAACACCATATATTTT
CASSLSGARGNTIYF
>TRBJ2-1|TRBD1|TRBV10-3|NA
TGTGCCATAACAGGGGGCAGTAACAATGAGCAGTTCTTC
CAITGGSNNEQFF
>TRBJ1-1|NA|TRBV3-1/TRBV3-2|NA
TGTGCCAGCAGCCCCAGGTCCTGGAACACTGAAGCTTTCTTT
CASSPRSWNTEAFF
>TRBJ2-2|NA|TRBV7-2|NA
TGTGCCAGCAGCTTCAGGACAGCGAACACCGGGGAGCTGTTTTTT
CASSFRTANTGELFF
>TRBJ1-4|NA|TRBV7-2|NA
TGTGCCAGCAGCCCACCCGGGACATTTAAACTGTTTTTT
CASSPPGTFKLFF
>TRBJ1-2|NA|TRBV25-1|once
TGTGCCAGCAGTGTACCAGGGGACGCTAACTATGGCTACACCTTC
CASSVPGDANYGYTF
>TRBJ2-5|NA|TRBV18|NA
TGTGCCAGCTCACGCGGGGGCGGCCAAGAGACCCAGTACTTC
CASSRGGGQETQYF
>TRBJ1-5|NA|TRBV19|few
TGTGCCAGTAGTATTCGGCAGGGAAATCAGCCCCAGCATTTT
CASSIRQGNQPQHF
>TRBJ2-5|NA|TRBV11-1|few
TGTGCCAGCAGCCGTCCCCAAGAGACCCAGTACTTC
CASSRPQETQYF
>TRBJ2-1|TRBD2|TRBV6-2/TRBV6-3|NA
TGTGCCAGCAGTCTTAGCGGGGGGGCGTACAATGAGCAGTTCTTC
CASSLSGGAYNEQFF
>TRBJ2-6|TRBD1|TRBV23-1|once
TGCGCCAGCAGTCTCGACAGGGCTGGGGCCAACGTCCTGACTTTC
CASSLDRAGANVLTF
>TRBJ1-1|NA|TRBV5-1|NA
TGCGCCAGCAGCTTGGCCCTTAGCAGGCAGGGAGGGAAAGCTTTCTTT
CASSLALSRQGGKAFF
>TRBJ2-2|NA|TRBV6-1|NA
TGTGCCAGCAGTGAACTCCAGGGGCCCGGGGAGCTGTTTTTT
CASSELQGPGELFF
>TRBJ1-5|TRBD1|TRBV24-1|NA
TGTGCCACCAGTAGGACAGGGCGGGATCAGCCCCAGCATTTT
CATSRTGRDQPQHF
>TRBJ1-6|TRBD1|TRBV5-1|once
TGCGCCAGCAGCAGGACAGGGGTAAATTCACCCCTCCACTTT
CASSRTGVNSPLHF
>TRBJ1-6|TRBD1|TRBV28|once
TGTGCCAGCAGTTTATGGACAGGGGCGGATTCACCCCTCCACTTT
CASSLWTGADSPLHF
>TRBJ2-4|NA|TRBV2|NA
TGTGCCAGCTCAGACATGCAAATTCAGTACTTC
CASSDMQIQYF
>TRBJ2-2|TRBD2|TRBV5-4|NA
TGTGCCAGCAGGCGCGGGACTAGCGGTAACACCGGGGAGCTGTTTTTT
CASRRGTSGNTGELFF
>TRBJ2-7|NA|TRBV12-3/TRBV12-4|NA
TGTGCCAGCAGCCGTCGGGGGGAGCAGTACTTC
CASSRRGEQYF
>TRBJ2-2|NA|TRBV15|once
TGTGCCACCAGCAGAACTCAGACAGGAAAGAACACCGGGGAGCTGTTTTTT
CATSRTQTGKNTGELFF
>TRBJ1-3|TRBD1|TRBV7-8|NA
TGTGCCAGCAGCGTAACCAGGGGGGGAAACACCATATATTTT
CASSVTRGGNTIYF
>TRBJ1-2|NA|TRBV19|NA
TGTGCCAGTAGTATCGAGGAGCGGGCGCTGGGCTACACCTTC
CASSIEERALGYTF
>TRBJ2-4|TRBD2|TRBV2|NA
TGTGCCAGCAGTGAAACGGCTAGCGGCCTAGCCAAAAACATTCAGTACTTC
CASSETASGLAKNIQYF
>TRBJ2-2|NA|TRBV19|NA
TGTGCCAGTAAGGTACAGGGATACACCGGGGAGCTGTTTTTT
CASKVQGYTGELFF
>TRBJ1-1|NA|TRBV19|NA
TGTGCCAGTAGTACCCTGGACAGCCGTTGGACTGAAGCTTTCTTT
CASSTLDSRWTEAFF
>TRBJ2-7|NA|TRBV5-1|NA
TGCGCCAGCAGCTTTCCAGGGGTTGACGAGCAGTACTTC
CASSFPGVDEQYF
>TRBJ2-3|NA|TRBV20-1|NA
TGCAGTGCTAGGTTCGGAGATACGCAGTATTTT
CSARFGDTQYF
>TRBJ2-2|NA|TRBV15|NA
TGTGCCACCAGCATCTTGCAAGGGGCCACCGGGGAGCTGTTTTTT
CATSILQGATGELFF
>TRBJ1-2|TRBD1|TRBV28|NA
TGTGCCATCACCCGGACAGGCTTCACTGGCTACACCTTC
CAITRTGFTGYTF
>TRBJ1-5|NA|TRBV20-1|once
TGCAGTGCTAGTCTTCCAGGGGATCGACCCCAGCATTTT
CSASLPGDRPQHF
>TRBJ2-3|NA|TRBV13|NA
TGTGCCAGCAGCTCCAGACAGGGACTTGTCACAGATACGCAGTATTTT
CASSSRQGLVTDTQYF
>TRBJ2-1|NA|TRBV21-1|NA
TGTGCCAGCAGCACATTGACTAGCGGGAGGGCCCCGCATTACAATGAGCAGTTCTTC
CASSTLTSGRAPHYNEQFF
>TRBJ1-1|NA|TRBV25-1|NA
TGTGCCAGCAGTGATCGACAGACACCTAACACTGAAGCTTTCTTT
CASSDRQTPNTEAFF
>TRBJ2-7|TRBD2|TRBV6-5|NA
TGTGCCAGCAGTTACGTTCTAGCGGGGGATTACGAGCAGTACTTC
CASSYVLAGDYEQYF
>TRBJ1-1|TRBD1|TRBV5-4|NA
TGTGCCAGCAGCCTTACCGGGACAGGGTTGACTGAAGCTTTCTTT
CASSLTGTGLTEAFF
>TRBJ2-7|NA|TRBV5-1|NA
TGCGCCAGCAGCGAACGCCCAGGGGGGCGATACGAGCAGTACTTC
CASSERPGGRYEQYF
>TRBJ1-2|NA|TRBV19|NA
TGTGCCAGTAGTGCCCCGGCCAGGGACTATGGCTACACCTTC
CASSAPARDYGYTF
>TRBJ1-2|TRBD1|TRBV4-2|few
TGTGCCAGCAGCCAAGGACCGCAGGGGGCTGGGTATGGCTACACCTTC
CASSQGPQGAGYGYTF
>TRBJ2-1|TRBD1|TRBV13|NA
TGTGCCAGCAGCCTACGACATCGCCGGACAGGGGATGGTGAGCAGTTCTTC
CASSLRHRRTGDGEQFF
>TRBJ2-3|TRBD2|TRBV9|once
TGTGCCAGCAGCCTACAAAGCGGGGGCGTAGATACGCAGTATTTT
CASSLQSGGVDTQYF
>TRBJ2-1|NA|TRBV7-2|NA
TGTGCCAGCAGCTTAGTAGCCCGTCTGAATGAGCAGTTCTTC
CASSLVARLNEQFF
>TRBJ1-3|TRBD1|TRBV11-2|NA
TGTGCCAGCAGCCACGACAGGGTCACTGGAAACACCATATATTTT
CASSHDRVTGNTIYF
>TRBJ2-2|NA|TRBV7-2|NA
TGTGCCAGCAGCTCTGATAGCGGGAACACCGGGGAGCTGTTTTTT
CASSSDSGNTGELFF
>TRBJ1-5|TRBD1|TRBV12-3/TRBV12-4|NA
TGTGCCAGCAGTCGGACAGGGAATCAGCCCCAGCATTTT
CASSRTGNQPQHF
>TRBJ2-1|TRBD1|TRBV19|NA
TGTGCCAGTAGTATAGAAGGGGGCGGTGAGCAGTTCTTC
CASSIEGGGEQFF